Following are 28 T cell receptor beta chains from one sample sequenced in a study of PD-L1 blockade in urothelial cancer. Time point in this sample: peripheral blood 6 weeks after treatment start. Assay: immunoSEQ multiplex PCR; the TCRdb copy retains only in-frame clones and omits some. The table has around 53,000 clones, approximately 85% seen once. The sample in question was PBMCs, obtained around atezolizumab (anti-PD-L1) treatment. Receptor source: a man aged 45-65 years with urothelial cancer.

The chain links TRBV7-8 to TRBJ2-6; a possible D gene is TRBD1 (6 bases). V lost 5 bases to trimming and J lost 3 bases, with 14 bases between them. This CDR3 is 16 amino acids long. Germline loops: CDR1 SGHVS, CDR2 FQNEAQ. The CDR3 spells CASSQLTGFGANVLTF. CDR3 sequence (DNA): TGTGCCAGCAGCCAATTAACAGGGTTTGGGGCCAACGTCCTGACTTTC.

J is TRBJ1-3 and V is TRBV19, with TRBD1 matching over 7 bases. Losses at the gene ends were 8 bases for V and 4 bases for J; bases not matched to a gene: 5. Germline values: CDR1 LNHDA, CDR2 SQIVND (reference sequence). The CDR3 is 13 residues long. This chain's CDR3 is CASSEGAGNTIYF. CDR3 bases: TGTGCCAGTTCCGAGGGGGCGGGAAACACCATATATTTT.

The V gene is TRBV6-4, the J gene TRBJ2-3; unclear D gene. The CDR3 totals 13 residues. Germline lookup yields CDR1 MRHNA and CDR2 SNTAGT. The V and J ends lost 3 bases and 2 bases respectively, with 6 bases between them. Here the CDR3 DNA reads TGTGCCAGCAGTGAGACTTACACAGATACGCAGTATTTT. Protein product: CASSETYTDTQYF.

The CDR3 reads CASSLDTGNNEQFF. The CDR3 nucleotides read TGTGCCAGCAGCTTAGACACGGGGAATAATGAGCAGTTCTTC. The chain is built from TRBV7-8 and TRBJ2-1; tentatively, D is TRBD2 (5 bases). Deletions cut 1 base from V and 7 bases from J, with 11 bases between. Germline-derived CDR1 and CDR2 are SGHVS and FQNEAQ. The CDR3 runs to 14 residues.

The V and J genes are TRBV19 and TRBJ1-1; D not certain. The V and J ends lost 7 bases and 0 bases respectively, with 12 bases between them. Germline V lookup: CDR1 LNHDA, CDR2 SQIVND (reference sequence). CDR3 size: 14 residues. CDR3 amino acids: CASKFGRLNTEAFF. CDR3 coding DNA: TGTGCCAGTAAATTCGGCAGGCTGAACACTGAAGCTTTCTTT.

V gene TRBV28 combines with J gene TRBJ1-4; no firm D call. The ends were cut back, 7 bases at V and 8 bases at J, with 20 bases in the middle. CDR1 and CDR2 from the germline V gene are MDHEN and SYDVKM. The CDR3 covers 15 residues. The CDR3 protein is CASIPGAGFREKLFF. CDR3 DNA: TGTGCCAGCATTCCGGGCGCGGGGTTTAGAGAAAAACTGTTTTTT.

The genes are TRBV27 and TRBJ1-1; D is ambiguous. V lost 2 bases and J lost 0, with 10 bases in between. The CDR3 has 15 residues. CDR1 MNHEY and CDR2 SMNVEV come from the germline V gene (reference sequence). The CDR3 DNA reads TGTGCCAGCAGTTTAGGAGGGCTTCTGAACACTGAAGCTTTCTTT. This encodes CASSLGGLLNTEAFF.

This clone showed up just a few times. J is TRBJ1-1 and V is TRBV28; no reliable D call. CDR1 MDHEN and CDR2 SYDVKM come from the germline V gene. This CDR3 has 12 amino acids. Between the trimmed V and J ends, which lost 6 bases and 7 bases, there was a span of 12 bases. The CDR3 region has the DNA TGTGCCAGCAGGAGAAGTCGGTATGAAGCTTTCTTT. Amino acid sequence: CASRRSRYEAFF.

A remark on this clone: The same CDR3 can be traced to other DNA sequences in this sample. The chain has TRBV25-1 and TRBJ2-1, with 7 bases matching TRBD2. The CDR3 totals 15 residues. Germline V CDR1 and CDR2: MGHDK, SYGVNS. The trim removed 6 bases at V and 4 bases at J, leaving 9 bases unmatched. In nucleotides, the CDR3 is TGTGCCAGCAGGGCGACGGGAGGCCGTTACAATGAGCAGTTCTTC. Translation: CASRATGGRYNEQFF.

The chain joins TRBV4-2 to TRBJ2-7, with 11 positions matching TRBD2. V lost 0 bases to trimming and J lost 4 bases; unmatched junction nucleotides: 8. CDR1 LGHNA and CDR2 YNFKEQ come from the germline V gene. The CDR3 sequence is 17 residues long. CDR3: CASSQDQTSGEGYEQYF. The CDR3 DNA sequence: TGTGCCAGCAGCCAAGATCAGACTAGCGGGGAGGGATACGAGCAGTACTTC.

The gene calls are TRBV6-5 and TRBJ2-2, with a weak D call TRBD2 (6 bases). V shed 2 bases and J shed 4 bases, with 14 bases lying between them. The CDR3 totals 16 residues. CDR1 and CDR2 (germline): MNHEY, SVGAGI. CDR3 in DNA: TGTGCCAGCAGTTACACTGGGACTCTTGCCACCGGGGAGCTGTTTTTT. It is translated as CASSYTGTLATGELFF.

CDR3 DNA: TGTGCCAGCAGCCCGACTAGCGGGAAGAACAATGAGCAGTTCTTC. This translates into CASSPTSGKNNEQFF. J is TRBJ2-1 and V is TRBV11-2; TRBD2 matches 11 bases. The V segment lost 5 bases and the J segment 5 bases; nucleotides outside the gene matches: 5. CDR1 is SGHAT and CDR2 is FQNNGV in the germline V gene. This CDR3 has 15 residues.

The chain links TRBV30 to TRBJ2-5, with 9 bases fitting TRBD2. CDR1 GTSNPN and CDR2 SVGIG come from the germline V gene (reference sequence). The CDR3 is 17 residues long. J lost 5 bases, V lost 2 bases, and 15 bases had no gene match. The CDR3: CAWSRLRLADLVETQYF. DNA of the CDR3: TGTGCCTGGAGTAGGTTGCGACTAGCGGACCTGGTCGAGACCCAGTACTTC. The complete variable domain, with remaining parts taken from reference TRBV30 and TRBJ2-5, reads SQTIHQWPATLVQPVGSPLSLECTVEGTSNPNLYWYRQAAGRGLQLLFYSVGIGQISSEVPQNLSASRPQDRQFILSSKKLLLSDSGFYLCAWSRLRLADLVETQYFGPGTRLLVL.

V is TRBV30 and J is TRBJ2-2; no clear D. Trimming pared 3 bases from V and 5 bases from J, leaving 10 bases between. The germline V gene has CDR1 GTSNPN and CDR2 SVGIG (reference sequence). The CDR3 is 13 residues long. In DNA form, the CDR3 reads TGTGCCTGGAGGCAGCGAATGACCGGGGAGCTGTTTTTT. This gives the protein CAWRQRMTGELFF.

J is TRBJ2-1 and V is TRBV12-5; TRBD2 matches at 7 bases. With V trimmed by 6 bases and J by 4 bases, 6 bases remained unmatched. The CDR3 loop spans 14 amino acids. CDR1 is LGHNT, CDR2 FRNRAP, per germline. The CDR3 DNA reads TGTGCTAGTGGATCTTCCGGGAGGTACAATGAGCAGTTCTTC. The encoded protein is CASGSSGRYNEQFF.

Only one count was recorded for this clone. This chain connects TRBV5-1 to TRBJ1-4; 7 nucleotides align to TRBD1. The junction had 10 bases not matched to a gene; V was cut back by 0 bases and J by 8 bases. Germline V gene sequence: CDR1 SGHRS, CDR2 YFSETQ. This CDR3 has 16 amino acids. In nucleotides, the CDR3 is TGCGCCAGCAGCTTGGCCAGGGGGGCGGGTGACGAAAAACTGTTTTTT. This codes for CASSLARGAGDEKLFF.

The genes are TRBV29-1 and TRBJ2-7, with 12 bases that match TRBD1. Germline V gene lookup returns CDR1 SQVTM and CDR2 ANQGSEA. V dropped 3 bases and J dropped 5; count of bases not matched to a gene: 5. The CDR3 sequence is 14 residues long. For the CDR3, the DNA is TGCAGCGTTGAGGCCGGGACAGGGGGCAACGAGCAGTACTTC. Its translation is CSVEAGTGGNEQYF.

The chain combines TRBV6-5 with TRBJ2-2; 9 positions agree with TRBD1. The CDR3 totals 15 residues. Germline V CDR1 and CDR2: MNHEY, SVGAGI. V dropped 6 bases and J dropped 5; count of bases not matched to a gene: 7. CDR3 nucleotides: TGTGCCAGCAGGGAGGGACAGGGCCTGACCGGGGAGCTGTTTTTT. Its protein is CASREGQGLTGELFF.

V and J are TRBV6-5 and TRBJ2-7, with 7 bases lining up with TRBD1. This CDR3 region has 15 residues. The J segment lost 2 bases and the V segment lost 3 bases, leaving 7 bases of the junction unmatched. Germline lookup yields CDR1 MNHEY and CDR2 SVGAGI. CDR3: CASSYLQGQAYEQYF. CDR3 coding DNA: TGTGCCAGCAGTTATCTACAGGGGCAGGCCTACGAGCAGTACTTC.

The rearrangement uses TRBV6-6 and TRBJ2-7, with TRBD1 as a possible D gene (6 bases). Trimming removed 5 bases from V and 0 bases from J, with 14 bases in between. The length of the CDR3 is 15 residues. The V gene's germline CDR1 is MNHNY and CDR2 SVGAGI (reference sequence). The CDR3 DNA reads as TGTGCCAGCAGTAGCCGACAGGATCTCTCCTACGAGCAGTACTTC. Encoded protein: CASSSRQDLSYEQYF.

The chain recombines TRBV28 with TRBJ2-2; the D is unclear. This CDR3 has 15 residues. Germline loops: CDR1 MDHEN, CDR2 SYDVKM. V was trimmed by 1 base and J by 0 bases, leaving 6 bases between them. Here the CDR3 DNA reads TGTGCCAGCAGTTTATTCCATGCGAACACCGGGGAGCTGTTTTTT. It is translated as CASSLFHANTGELFF.

As DNA, the CDR3 is TGCGCCAGCGAGGCGGGAAATCCGCCCGAGCAGTACTTC. This sequence encodes CASEAGNPPEQYF. This chain joins TRBV5-1 and TRBJ2-7; D possibly corresponds to TRBD2 (6 bases). CDR3 size: 13 residues. V was cut by 7 bases and J by 6 bases, with 17 bases left in between. Germline assignment: CDR1 SGHRS and CDR2 YFSETQ.

The chain combines TRBV19 with TRBJ1-2; perhaps TRBD1 as D (5 bases). The germline V and J ends were trimmed by 1 base and 8 bases, with 8 bases remaining between them. Germline-derived CDR1 and CDR2 are LNHDA and SQIVND (reference sequence). The CDR3 covers 12 residues. The CDR3 spells CASSIGRGGYTF. CDR3 coding DNA: TGTGCCAGTAGTATAGGCCGGGGGGGCTACACCTTC.

The chain carries TRBV30 and TRBJ1-4; maybe TRBD1 (6 bases). Trimming stripped 0 bases from V and 8 bases from J, with 13 bases between. CDR1 is GTSNPN and CDR2 is SVGIG in the germline V gene (reference sequence). CDR3 size: 14 residues. CDR3 sequence (DNA): TGTGCCTGGAGTGTAGGGGGGGGGCTGGAAAAACTGTTTTTT. This encodes CAWSVGGGLEKLFF.

This clone has a single count. The same CDR3 also results from other DNA sequences found in this sample. The chain carries TRBV19 and TRBJ2-7; TRBD2 is a possible D gene (6 bases). V was pared by 4 bases and J by 0 bases, with 10 bases between. Germline V CDR1 and CDR2: LNHDA, SQIVND (reference sequence). The CDR3 sequence is 14 residues long. CDR3 sequence: CASSSRTNSYEQYF. The CDR3 bases are TGTGCCAGTAGTAGTAGGACTAACTCCTACGAGCAGTACTTC.

This chain joins TRBV19 and TRBJ2-5, with a weak D call TRBD1 (6 bases). The CDR3 runs 15 residues. Trimming took 1 base from V and 1 from J, leaving 10 bases between them. CDR1 LNHDA and CDR2 SQIVND come from the germline V gene (reference sequence). The CDR3 DNA follows: TGTGCCAGTAGTATAGCCCAGGGGCCCCAAGAGACCCAGTACTTC. Translating gives CASSIAQGPQETQYF.

The rearrangement joins TRBV6-1 to TRBJ1-1; D unresolved. Germline CDR1 and CDR2: MNHNS and SASEGT. The CDR3 runs 15 residues. Trimming left V 4 bases short and J 5 bases short, with 17 bases between. In DNA form, the CDR3 reads TGTGCCAGCAGTGTTAAGCACGATAGCAGAACTGAAGCTTTCTTT. This gives the protein CASSVKHDSRTEAFF.

In its sample, this clone was seen a few times. This chain connects TRBV25-1 to TRBJ1-2; D unclear. CDR1 MGHDK and CDR2 SYGVNS come from the germline V gene. The CDR3 runs to 15 residues. Trimming left V 2 bases short and J 6 bases short, with 16 bases between. The CDR3 is CASSEMRVSPHGYTF. DNA for the CDR3: TGTGCCAGCAGTGAAATGAGGGTTTCTCCGCATGGCTACACCTTC.